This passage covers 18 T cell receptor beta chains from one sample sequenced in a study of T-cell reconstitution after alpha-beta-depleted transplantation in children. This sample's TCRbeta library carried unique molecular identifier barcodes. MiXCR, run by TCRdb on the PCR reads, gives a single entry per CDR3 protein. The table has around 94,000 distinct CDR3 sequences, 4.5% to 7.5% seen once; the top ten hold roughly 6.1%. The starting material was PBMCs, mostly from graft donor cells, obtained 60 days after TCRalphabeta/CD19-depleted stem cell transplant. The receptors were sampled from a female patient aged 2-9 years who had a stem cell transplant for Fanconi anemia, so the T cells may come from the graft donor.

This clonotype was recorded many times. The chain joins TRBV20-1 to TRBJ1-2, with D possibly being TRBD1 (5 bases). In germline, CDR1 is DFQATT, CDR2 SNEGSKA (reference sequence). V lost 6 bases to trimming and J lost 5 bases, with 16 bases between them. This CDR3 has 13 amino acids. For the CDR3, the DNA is TGCAGTGCCCCTTTACTCTCAGGGTATGGCTACACCTTC. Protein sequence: CSAPLLSGYGYTF.

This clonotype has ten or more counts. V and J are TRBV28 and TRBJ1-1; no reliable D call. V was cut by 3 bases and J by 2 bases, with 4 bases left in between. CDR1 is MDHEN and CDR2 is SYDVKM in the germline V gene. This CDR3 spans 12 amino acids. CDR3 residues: CASSFSNTEAFF. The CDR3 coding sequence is TGTGCCAGCAGTTTTAGCAACACTGAAGCTTTCTTT.

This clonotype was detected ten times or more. The CDR3 protein is CSGRQSGELFF. CDR3 DNA sequence: TGCAGCGGAAGACAGTCCGGGGAGCTGTTTTTT. The rearrangement uses TRBV29-1 and TRBJ2-2, with a tentative D call TRBD1 (5 bases). The CDR3 covers 11 residues. From germline, CDR1 is SQVTM and CDR2 ANQGSEA. V lost 7 bases and J lost 6, with 9 bases in between.

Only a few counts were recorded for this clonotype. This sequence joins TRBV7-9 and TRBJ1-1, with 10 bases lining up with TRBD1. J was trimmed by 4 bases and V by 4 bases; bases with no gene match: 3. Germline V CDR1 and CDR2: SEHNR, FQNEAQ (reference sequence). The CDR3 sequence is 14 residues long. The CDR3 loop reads CASSYRQGATEAFF. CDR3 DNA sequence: TGTGCCAGCAGCTACCGACAGGGGGCCACTGAAGCTTTCTTT.

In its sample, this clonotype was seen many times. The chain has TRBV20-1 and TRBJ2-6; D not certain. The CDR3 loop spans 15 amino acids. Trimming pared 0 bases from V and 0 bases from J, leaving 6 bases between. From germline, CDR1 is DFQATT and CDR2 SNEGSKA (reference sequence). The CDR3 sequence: CSARDSRSGANVLTF. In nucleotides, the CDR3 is TGCAGTGCTAGAGATTCACGCTCTGGGGCCAACGTCCTGACTTTC.

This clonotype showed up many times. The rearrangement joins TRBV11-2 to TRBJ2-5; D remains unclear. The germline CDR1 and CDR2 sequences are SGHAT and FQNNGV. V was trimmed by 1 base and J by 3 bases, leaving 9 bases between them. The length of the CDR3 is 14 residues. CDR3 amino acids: CASSLVSLKETQYF. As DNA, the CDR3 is TGTGCCAGCAGCTTAGTAAGCTTGAAAGAGACCCAGTACTTC.

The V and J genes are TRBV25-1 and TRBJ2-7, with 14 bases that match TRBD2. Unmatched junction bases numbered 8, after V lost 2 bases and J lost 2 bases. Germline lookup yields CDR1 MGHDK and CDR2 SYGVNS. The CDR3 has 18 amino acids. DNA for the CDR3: TGTGCCAGCAGTGAAGTCGGACTAGCGGGGGGTTATGCCTACGAGCAGTACTTC. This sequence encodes CASSEVGLAGGYAYEQYF.

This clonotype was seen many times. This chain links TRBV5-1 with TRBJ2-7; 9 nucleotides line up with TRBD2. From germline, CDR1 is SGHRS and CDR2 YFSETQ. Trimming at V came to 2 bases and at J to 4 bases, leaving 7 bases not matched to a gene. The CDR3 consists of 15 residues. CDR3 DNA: TGCGCCAGCAGCTTTAGCGGGAGCTTTTTATACGAGCAGTACTTC. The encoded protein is CASSFSGSFLYEQYF.

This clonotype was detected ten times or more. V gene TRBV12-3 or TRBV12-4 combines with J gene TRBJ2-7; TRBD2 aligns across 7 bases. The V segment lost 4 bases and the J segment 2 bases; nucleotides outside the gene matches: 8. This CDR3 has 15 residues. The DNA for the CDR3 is TGTGCCAGCAGTTCAACTAGCGTAGTACCCTACGAGCAGTACTTC. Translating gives CASSSTSVVPYEQYF.

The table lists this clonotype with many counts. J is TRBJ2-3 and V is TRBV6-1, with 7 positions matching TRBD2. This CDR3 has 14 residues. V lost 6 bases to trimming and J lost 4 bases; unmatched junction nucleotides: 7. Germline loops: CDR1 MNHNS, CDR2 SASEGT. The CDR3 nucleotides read TGTGCCAGCAGGGTCCTGGGAGGGTCAGATACGCAGTATTTT. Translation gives CASRVLGGSDTQYF.

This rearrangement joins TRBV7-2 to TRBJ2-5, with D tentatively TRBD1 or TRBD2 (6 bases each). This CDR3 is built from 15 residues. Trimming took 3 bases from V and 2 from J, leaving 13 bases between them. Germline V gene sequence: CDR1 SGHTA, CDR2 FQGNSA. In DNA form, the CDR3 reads TGTGCCAGCAGCTTGAGGGGGACTTTACAAGAGACCCAGTACTTC. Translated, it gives CASSLRGTLQETQYF. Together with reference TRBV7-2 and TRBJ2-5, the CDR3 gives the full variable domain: GAGVSQSPSNKVTEKGKDVELRCDPISGHTALYWYRQSLGQGLEFLIYFQGNSAPDKSGLPSDRFSAERTGGSVSTLTIQRTQQEDSAVYLCASSLRGTLQETQYFGPGTRLLVL.

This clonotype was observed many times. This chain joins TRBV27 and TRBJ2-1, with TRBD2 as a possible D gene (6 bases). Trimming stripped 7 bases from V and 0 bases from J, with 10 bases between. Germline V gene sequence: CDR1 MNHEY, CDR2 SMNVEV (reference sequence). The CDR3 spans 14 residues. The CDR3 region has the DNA TGTGCCAGCACGGGGACTGTCTCCTACAATGAGCAGTTCTTC. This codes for CASTGTVSYNEQFF.

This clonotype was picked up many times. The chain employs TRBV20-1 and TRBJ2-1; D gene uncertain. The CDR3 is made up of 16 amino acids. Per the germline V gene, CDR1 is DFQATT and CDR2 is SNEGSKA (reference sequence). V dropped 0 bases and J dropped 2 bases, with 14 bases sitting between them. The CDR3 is CSARDNGLVPYNEQFF. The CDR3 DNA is TGCAGTGCTAGAGACAACGGGCTAGTTCCCTACAATGAGCAGTTCTTC.

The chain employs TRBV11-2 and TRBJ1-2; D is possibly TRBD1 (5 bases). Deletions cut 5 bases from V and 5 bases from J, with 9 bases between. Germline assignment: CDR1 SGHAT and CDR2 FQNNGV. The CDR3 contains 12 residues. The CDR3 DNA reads TGTGCCAGCAGCCCAGGGATTTATGGCTACACCTTC. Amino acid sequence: CASSPGIYGYTF.

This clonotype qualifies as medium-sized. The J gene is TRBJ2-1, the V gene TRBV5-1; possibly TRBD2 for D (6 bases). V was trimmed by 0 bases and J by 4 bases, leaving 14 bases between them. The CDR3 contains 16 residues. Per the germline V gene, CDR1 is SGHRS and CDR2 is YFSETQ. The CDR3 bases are TGCGCCAGCAGCTTGGGCGGGACCAATAGTTACAATGAGCAGTTCTTC. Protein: CASSLGGTNSYNEQFF.

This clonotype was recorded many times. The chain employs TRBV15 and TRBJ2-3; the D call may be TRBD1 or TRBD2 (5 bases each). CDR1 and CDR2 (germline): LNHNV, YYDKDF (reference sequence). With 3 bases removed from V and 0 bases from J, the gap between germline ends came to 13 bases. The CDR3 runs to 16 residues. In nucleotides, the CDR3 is TGTGCCACCAGCAGCCGGGACGCCGTCAGCACAGATACGCAGTATTTT. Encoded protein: CATSSRDAVSTDTQYF. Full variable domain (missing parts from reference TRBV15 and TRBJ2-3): DAMVIQNPRYQVTQFGKPVTLSCSQTLNHNVMYWYQQKSSQAPKLLFHYYDKDFNNEADTPDNFQSRRPNTSFCFLDIRSPGLGDTAMYLCATSSRDAVSTDTQYFGPGTRLTVL.

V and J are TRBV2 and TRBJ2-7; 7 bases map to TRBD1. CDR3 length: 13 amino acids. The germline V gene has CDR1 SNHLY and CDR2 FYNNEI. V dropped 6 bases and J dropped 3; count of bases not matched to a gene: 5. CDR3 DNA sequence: TGTGCCAGCAGCTGGACAGGACTCTACGAGCAGTACTTC. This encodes CASSWTGLYEQYF.

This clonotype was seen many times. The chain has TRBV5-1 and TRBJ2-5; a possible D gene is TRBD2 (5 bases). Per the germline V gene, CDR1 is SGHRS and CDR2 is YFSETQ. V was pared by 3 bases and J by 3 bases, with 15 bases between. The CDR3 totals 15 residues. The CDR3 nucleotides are TGCGCCAGCAGCTCGGGCCCGACCGGGGAAGAGACCCAGTACTTC. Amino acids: CASSSGPTGEETQYF.